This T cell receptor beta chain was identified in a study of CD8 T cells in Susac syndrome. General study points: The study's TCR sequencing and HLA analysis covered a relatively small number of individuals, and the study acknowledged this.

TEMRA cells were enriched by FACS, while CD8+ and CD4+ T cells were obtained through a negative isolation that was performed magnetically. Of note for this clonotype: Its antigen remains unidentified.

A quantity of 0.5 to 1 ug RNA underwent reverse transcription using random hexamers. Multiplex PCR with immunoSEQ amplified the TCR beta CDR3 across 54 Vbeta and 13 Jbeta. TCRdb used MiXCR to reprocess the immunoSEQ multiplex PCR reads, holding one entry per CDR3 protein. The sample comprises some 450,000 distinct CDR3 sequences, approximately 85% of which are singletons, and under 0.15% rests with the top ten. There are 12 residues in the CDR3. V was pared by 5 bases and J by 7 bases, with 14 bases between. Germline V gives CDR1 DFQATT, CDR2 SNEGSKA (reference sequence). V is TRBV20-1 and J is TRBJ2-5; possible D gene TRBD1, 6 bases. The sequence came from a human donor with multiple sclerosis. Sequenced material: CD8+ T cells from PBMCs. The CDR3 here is CSAQGYYATQYF. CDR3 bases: TGCAGTGCTCAGGGGTATTATGCGACCCAGTACTTC.